Each of the 32 T cell receptor beta chains below was sequenced from the same sample in a study of monozygotic twins with inflammatory bowel disease. Each CDR3 protein gets one entry in TCRdb, which reprocessed the 5' RACE reads and gives no DNA. The sample data list 200,000 to 250,000 distinct CDR3 sequences. Material: blood. The origin of the receptors is a human donor with ulcerative colitis or Crohn's disease, or a healthy co-twin of an affected twin (not recorded which).

The chain couples TRBV30 to TRBJ2-2; the TCRdb D gene call, TRBD1, has no DNA to confirm it. CDR3 size: 15 residues. Germline CDR1 is GTSNPN and CDR2 is SVGIG (reference sequence). The CDR3 here is CAWSVVWGGIGELFF. Together with reference TRBV30 and TRBJ2-2, the CDR3 gives the full variable domain: SQTIHQWPATLVQPVGSPLSLECTVEGTSNPNLYWYRQAAGRGLQLLFYSVGIGQISSEVPQNLSASRPQDRQFILSSKKLLLSDSGFYLCAWSVVWGGIGELFFGEGSRLTVL.

The V call is TRBV7-2, the J call TRBJ2-7; TCRdb selects TRBD2, and the lack of DNA leaves this call unchecked. This CDR3 comprises 16 residues. Germline loops: CDR1 SGHTA, CDR2 FQGNSA. This CDR3 reads CASSNRTSGKAYEQYF.

The chain joins TRBV5-1 to TRBJ2-1. Germline loops: CDR1 SGHRS, CDR2 YFSETQ. The CDR3 totals 11 residues. This chain's CDR3 is CASSAHNEQFF.

The rearrangement uses TRBV12-3 or TRBV12-4 and TRBJ1-4; without DNA, the TCRdb call of TRBD1 cannot be checked. CDR3 size: 14 residues. CDR3 in amino acids: CASSLWGADEKLFF.

The chain recombines TRBV11-1 with TRBJ2-1; TCRdb lists TRBD2, though no DNA is available to test this call. This CDR3 contains 19 residues. CDR1 and CDR2 from the germline V gene are SGHAT and FQDESV (reference sequence). The CDR3 loop is CASSSIEGLAGVGRNEQFF.

V usage is TRBV27 and J usage is TRBJ2-1; TCRdb picks TRBD2, but there is no DNA to check that call. The germline V gene has CDR1 MNHEY and CDR2 SMNVEV (reference sequence). CDR3 length equals 15 residues. The CDR3 sequence is CASSFGSRVYNEQFF.

The chain recombines TRBV29-1 with TRBJ1-2; the D call from TCRdb, TRBD1, cannot be confirmed without DNA. The CDR3 is made up of 12 amino acids. In germline, CDR1 is SQVTM, CDR2 ANQGSEA. CDR3 loop: CSVGQGDYGYTF.

V is TRBV12-3 or TRBV12-4 and J is TRBJ2-2. CDR3 length equals 13 residues. The CDR3 spells CASRQQNTGELFF.

The chain links TRBV7-2 to TRBJ1-6; as DNA is missing, the TRBD1 call by TCRdb cannot be tested. Germline loops: CDR1 SGHTA, CDR2 FQGNSA. The CDR3 is 15 amino acids. Here the CDR3 reads CASSDTAVGNSPLHF.

The CDR3: CASSLQIPYEQYF. The J gene is TRBJ2-7, the V gene TRBV7-2. The CDR3 sequence is 13 residues long. CDR1 is SGHTA, CDR2 FQGNSA, per germline.

The chain uses TRBV5-8 and TRBJ1-5. Per the germline V gene, CDR1 is SGHTS and CDR2 is YDEGEE. The CDR3 has 13 amino acids. This chain's CDR3 is CASSLTISKPQHF.

The genes are TRBV19 and TRBJ1-2; TCRdb selects TRBD1, and the lack of DNA leaves this call unchecked. This CDR3 is built from 14 residues. Germline CDR1 reads LNHDA; CDR2 reads SQIVND (reference sequence). The CDR3 is CASSPGQGNYGYTF.

The rearrangement uses TRBV28 and TRBJ2-1. CDR3 length equals 13 residues. CDR1 MDHEN and CDR2 SYDVKM come from the germline V gene. CDR3: CASSFGLRNEQLF.

The V and J genes are TRBV11-2 and TRBJ1-5; lacking DNA, the TRBD1 call made by TCRdb goes unchecked. The CDR3 has 18 residues. CDR1 and CDR2 from the germline V gene are SGHAT and FQNNGV. CDR3 in amino acids: CASSRGTGAPYSNQPQHF.

V usage is TRBV5-1 and J usage is TRBJ2-2; the D call of TRBD2 rests on TCRdb alone, since no DNA is present to check it. CDR1 is SGHRS, CDR2 YFSETQ, per germline. The CDR3 is made up of 15 amino acids. The CDR3 region is CASSPSGGDTGELFF.

The V gene is TRBV5-1, the J gene TRBJ1-5. CDR1 and CDR2 from the germline V gene are SGHRS and YFSETQ. The CDR3 runs to 14 residues. CDR3: CASSDGGSGQPQHF.

V is TRBV12-3 or TRBV12-4 and J is TRBJ1-5; lacking DNA, the TRBD1 call made by TCRdb goes unchecked. This CDR3 contains 13 residues. CDR3 in amino acids: CASSNGGNQPQHF.

The rearrangement links TRBV5-1 to TRBJ2-2; the TCRdb call, TRBD1, lacks DNA for checking. Germline values: CDR1 SGHRS, CDR2 YFSETQ. This CDR3 spans 15 amino acids. The CDR3: CASSVGRENTGELFF.

V and J are TRBV7-9 and TRBJ1-5. The CDR3 loop spans 13 amino acids. Per the germline V gene, CDR1 is SEHNR and CDR2 is FQNEAQ (reference sequence). The CDR3 is CASSFDGYQPQHF.

The V and J genes are TRBV24-1 and TRBJ2-1. This CDR3 comprises 13 residues. CDR1 is KGHDR, CDR2 SFDVKD, per germline. CDR3 sequence: CATRGAAYNEQFF.

The chain carries TRBV4-1 and TRBJ2-4; TCRdb's assignment of TRBD1 cannot be checked, as there is no DNA. CDR3 length equals 18 residues. Germline CDR1 MGHRA, CDR2 YSYEKL. CDR3 sequence reads: CASSPIIAGQGLEDIQYF.

This chain joins TRBV25-1 and TRBJ2-3; as DNA is missing, the TRBD1 call by TCRdb cannot be tested. Germline-derived CDR1 and CDR2 are MGHDK and SYGVNS. CDR3 length equals 17 residues. CDR3: CASSELRTSTGTDTQYF.

The chain is built from TRBV7-9 and TRBJ1-1; TCRdb proposes TRBD1, but this gene call is untestable without DNA. Germline CDR1 SEHNR, CDR2 FQNEAQ (reference sequence). The CDR3 has 14 residues. The CDR3 sequence is CASSQGQGETEAFF. Full variable domain (rest looked up from reference TRBV7-9 and TRBJ1-1): DTGVSQNPRHKITKRGQNVTFRCDPISEHNRLYWYRQTLGQGPEFLTYFQNEAQLEKSRLLSDRFSAERPKGSFSTLEIQRTEQGDSAMYLCASSQGQGETEAFFGQGTRLTVV.

The J gene is TRBJ2-5, the V gene TRBV10-3. Germline CDR1 reads ENHRY; CDR2 reads SYGVKD. The CDR3 contains 13 residues. CDR3 protein: CAISEDMLLGMDF.

V and J are TRBV12-3 or TRBV12-4 and TRBJ1-5; the TCRdb call, TRBD1, lacks DNA for checking. This CDR3 comprises 16 residues. The CDR3 region is CASSLGQGIVQQPQHF.

The chain joins TRBV14 to TRBJ2-7; there is no DNA to check the TCRdb D call of TRBD2. The CDR3 runs 13 residues. Per the germline V gene, CDR1 is SGHDN and CDR2 is FVKESK. This chain's CDR3 is CASSQAGGLEQYF.

V usage is TRBV29-1 and J usage is TRBJ1-1; TCRdb's D gene call, TRBD1, goes unchecked for lack of DNA. Germline CDR1 SQVTM, CDR2 ANQGSEA. The CDR3 runs 13 residues. CDR3 protein: CSVAPGQGTEAFF.

CDR3 sequence: CASSVQGSSAYNEQFF. This rearrangement joins TRBV9 to TRBJ2-1; without DNA, the TCRdb call of TRBD1 cannot be checked. The CDR3 spans 16 residues. Germline assignment: CDR1 SGDLS and CDR2 YYNGEE.

This chain joins TRBV27 and TRBJ2-1; no DNA is available, so the TRBD2 call from TCRdb remains unchecked. This CDR3 has 14 amino acids. Germline lookup yields CDR1 MNHEY and CDR2 SMNVEV (reference sequence). Here the CDR3 reads CASSGLAGGHEQFF.

J is TRBJ1-4 and V is TRBV7-3; TCRdb's assignment of TRBD1 cannot be checked, as there is no DNA. The CDR3 length is 13 residues. Looked up from germline, CDR1 is SGHTA and CDR2 is FQGTGA. The CDR3 here is CASSPGPGEKLFF.

The V gene is TRBV5-1, the J gene TRBJ2-5. CDR3 length equals 17 residues. The V gene's germline CDR1 is SGHRS and CDR2 YFSETQ. CDR3: CASSIGQGALQQETQYF.

The CDR3 region is CASSLRTGGARANEKLFF. This rearrangement joins TRBV11-2 to TRBJ1-4. The germline CDR1 and CDR2 sequences are SGHAT and FQNNGV. This CDR3 contains 18 residues.